Listed below are T cell receptor beta chains from one sample, sequenced in a study of blood T cells in healthy people across ages. TCRdb analysed the 5' RACE reads with MiXCR anew, one entry per CDR3 protein. The sample has about 930,000 distinct CDR3 sequences, almost 30% seen once. The data were also submitted as part of a second study, on T cells of mothers and their children.

Sample: blood. The receptors shown here come from a woman in her forties in good health. The CDR3 runs from the conserved cysteine through the conserved F or W.

j_call v_call cdr3_aa
TRBJ2-1 TRBV29-1 CSVHNLTSGSYNEQFF
TRBJ2-1 TRBV18 CAGSPPGQGYNEQFF
TRBJ2-3 TRBV10-3 CAISERTGGLADTQYF
TRBJ1-5 TRBV7-2 CASSPRRTNQPQHF
. TRBV7-9 CASSPEGGGYEQYF
TRBJ2-1 TRBV7-6 CASTENRGSSYNEQFF
TRBJ2-1 TRBV9 CASSPTSGTSWYNEQFF
. TRBV7-2 CASSFSRTVRETQYF
TRBJ2-6 TRBV7-2 CASEPYGANVLTF
TRBJ1-1 TRBV7-7 CASSSLTGQTEAFF
TRBJ2-1 TRBV28 CANSFASGGANERFF